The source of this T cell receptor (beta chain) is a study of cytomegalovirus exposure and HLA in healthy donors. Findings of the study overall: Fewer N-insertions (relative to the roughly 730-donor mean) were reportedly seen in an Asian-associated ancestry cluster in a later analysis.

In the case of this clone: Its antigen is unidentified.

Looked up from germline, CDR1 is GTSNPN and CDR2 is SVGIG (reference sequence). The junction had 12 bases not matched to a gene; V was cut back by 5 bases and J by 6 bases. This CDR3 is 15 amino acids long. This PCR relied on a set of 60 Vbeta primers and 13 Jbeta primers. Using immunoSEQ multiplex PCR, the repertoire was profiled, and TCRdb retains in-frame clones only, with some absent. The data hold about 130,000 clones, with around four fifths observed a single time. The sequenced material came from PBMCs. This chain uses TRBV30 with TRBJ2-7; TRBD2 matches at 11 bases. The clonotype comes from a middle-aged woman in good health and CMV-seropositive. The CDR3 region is CAWGNLAGGPREQYF. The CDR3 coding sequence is TGTGCCTGGGGAAACTTAGCGGGGGGGCCGCGCGAGCAGTACTTC. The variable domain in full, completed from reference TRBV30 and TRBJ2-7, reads SQTIHQWPATLVQPVGSPLSLECTVEGTSNPNLYWYRQAAGRGLQLLFYSVGIGQISSEVPQNLSASRPQDRQFILSSKKLLLSDSGFYLCAWGNLAGGPREQYFGPGTRLTVT.